This paragraph covers one T cell receptor beta chain sequence. Original processing notes: By means of reference gene primer amplification, nucleated cell counts were estimated. Using immunoSEQ multiplex PCR, the repertoire was profiled, and TCRdb retains in-frame clones only, with some absent. D and trimming were read from the DNA, whereas the V and J calls and clone size are those reported in that table. The sample shows tens of thousands of clones, approximately 86% of them seen only once. The CDR3 is made up of 15 amino acids. Per germline, CDR1 SGHNT and CDR2 YYREEE (reference sequence). V dropped 4 bases and J dropped 1; count of bases not matched to a gene: 4. These data belong to a study of blood T cell repertoires in COVID-19. About the research overall: Researchers got acute and convalescent COVID-19 samples from the United States, Italy and Spain.

The clonotype comes from a woman at least 80 years old with active or convalescent COVID-19. This rearrangement joins TRBV5-4 to TRBJ2-1; 8 bases agree with TRBD2. Sequenced sample: peripheral blood. The CDR3 DNA reads TGTGCCAGCAGCCGGGGGGGCAGGTCCTACAATGAGCAGTTCTTC. As protein: CASSRGGRSYNEQFF.